The sequence of this T cell receptor beta chain was determined in a study of blood T cell repertoires in COVID-19. On the study more broadly: Specimens from acute and convalescent COVID-19 originated in the United States, Italy and Spain. PBMCs, B-cell-depleted T cells, or T cells were the source of the cDNA or gDNA that made up the material.

Study processing details: From reference gene primer amplification, estimates of nucleated cell counts were derived. Libraries were prepared by immunoSEQ multiplex PCR; TCRdb keeps only in-frame clonotypes and omits some of them. From that table come the V and J calls and clone size; the DNA was used to work out D and trimming. The table has about 110,000 clones, roughly 81% seen once. In germline, CDR1 is GTSNPN, CDR2 SVGIG (reference sequence). The CDR3 loop spans 13 amino acids. The junction had 1 base not matched to a gene; V was cut back by 0 bases and J by 3 bases. The table lists this clone with a count of one.

The origin of this receptor is a man in his forties with acute or convalescent COVID-19. The chain uses TRBV30 and TRBJ1-2, with 7 bases lining up with TRBD1. Sample: peripheral blood. CDR3 protein: CAWSVQGYYGYTF. CDR3 in DNA: TGTGCCTGGAGTGTACAGGGGTACTATGGCTACACCTTC.